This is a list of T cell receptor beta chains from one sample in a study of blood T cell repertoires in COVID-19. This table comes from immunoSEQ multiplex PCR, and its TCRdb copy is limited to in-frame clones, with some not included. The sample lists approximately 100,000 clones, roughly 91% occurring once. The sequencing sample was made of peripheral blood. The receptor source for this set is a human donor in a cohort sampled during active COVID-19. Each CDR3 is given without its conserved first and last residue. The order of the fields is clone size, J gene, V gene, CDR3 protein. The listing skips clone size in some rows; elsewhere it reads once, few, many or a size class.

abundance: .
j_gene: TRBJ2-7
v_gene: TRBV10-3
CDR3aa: ATSPLTGTSGDYEQY

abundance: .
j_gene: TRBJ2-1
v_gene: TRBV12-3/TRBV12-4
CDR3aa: ASSYRGWQF

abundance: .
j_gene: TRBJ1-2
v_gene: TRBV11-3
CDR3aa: ASSGTGIVNYGYT

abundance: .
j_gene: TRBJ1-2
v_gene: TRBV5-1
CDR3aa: ASSQGQDLYLNYGYT

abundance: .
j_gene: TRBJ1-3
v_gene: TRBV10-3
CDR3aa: AVGSTGGAGNTIY

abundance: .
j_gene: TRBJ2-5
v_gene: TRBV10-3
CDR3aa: AISESTSLQETQY

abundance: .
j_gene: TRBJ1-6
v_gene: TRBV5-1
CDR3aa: ASSWTGRANSPLH

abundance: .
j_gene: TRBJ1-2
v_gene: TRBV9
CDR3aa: ASSVGGSPGTGGYT

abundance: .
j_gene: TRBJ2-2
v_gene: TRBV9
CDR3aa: ASSLKGTGELF

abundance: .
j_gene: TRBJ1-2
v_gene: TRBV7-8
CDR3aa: ASSLGTGYGYT

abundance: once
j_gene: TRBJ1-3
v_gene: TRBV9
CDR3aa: ASSVGGWGNTIY

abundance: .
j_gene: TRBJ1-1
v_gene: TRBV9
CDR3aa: ASTADSQNTEAF

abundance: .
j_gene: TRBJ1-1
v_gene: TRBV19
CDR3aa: ASSMGSGRLNTEAF

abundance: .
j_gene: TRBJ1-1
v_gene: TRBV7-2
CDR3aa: ASSPGHLEAF

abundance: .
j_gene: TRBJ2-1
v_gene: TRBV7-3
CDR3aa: ASTRLGTSGFKSYNEQF

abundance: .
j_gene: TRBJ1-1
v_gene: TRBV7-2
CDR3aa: ASSPDRVNTEAF

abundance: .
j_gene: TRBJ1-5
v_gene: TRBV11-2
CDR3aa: ASSLAGISNQPQH

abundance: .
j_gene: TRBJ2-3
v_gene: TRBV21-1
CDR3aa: ARMPGSEY

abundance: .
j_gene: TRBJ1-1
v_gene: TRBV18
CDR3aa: ASSPDSLNTEAF

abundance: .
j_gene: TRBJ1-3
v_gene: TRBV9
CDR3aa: ASSSSTNTIY

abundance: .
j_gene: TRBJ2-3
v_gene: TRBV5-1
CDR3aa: ASSEGSGPGTDTQY

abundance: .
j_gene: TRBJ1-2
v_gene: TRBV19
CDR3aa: ASAPRQVYGYT

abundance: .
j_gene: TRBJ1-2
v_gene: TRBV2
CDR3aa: ASRGPGHRRFYGYT

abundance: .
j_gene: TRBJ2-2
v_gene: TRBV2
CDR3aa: ARRGSTNTGELF

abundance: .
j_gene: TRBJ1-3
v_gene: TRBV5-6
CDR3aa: ASTFGGGSLSGNTIY

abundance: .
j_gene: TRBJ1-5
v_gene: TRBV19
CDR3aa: ASSIVKNQPQH

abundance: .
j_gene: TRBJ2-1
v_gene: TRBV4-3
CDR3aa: ASSPAGGRSYNEQF

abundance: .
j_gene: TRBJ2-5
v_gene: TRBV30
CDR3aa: AWREPSDFQETQY

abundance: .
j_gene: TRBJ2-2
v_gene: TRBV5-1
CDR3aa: ASSAGLLGTGELF

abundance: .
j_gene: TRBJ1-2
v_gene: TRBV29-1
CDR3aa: SVAANGYT

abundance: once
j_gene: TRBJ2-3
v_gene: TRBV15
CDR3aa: ATSSRGQPDTQY

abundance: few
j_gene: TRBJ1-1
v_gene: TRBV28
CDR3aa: ASSQQLLNTEAF

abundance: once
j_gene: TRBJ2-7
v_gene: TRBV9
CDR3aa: ASSLGLAGEQY

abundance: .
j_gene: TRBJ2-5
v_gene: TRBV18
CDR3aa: ASSPDRLRSQETQY

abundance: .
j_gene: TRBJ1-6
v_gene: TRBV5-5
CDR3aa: ASSVRQGTPLH

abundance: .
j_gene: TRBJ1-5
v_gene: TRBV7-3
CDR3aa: ASRGETGSNQPQH

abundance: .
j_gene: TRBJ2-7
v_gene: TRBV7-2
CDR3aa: ASSLQEDSYEQY

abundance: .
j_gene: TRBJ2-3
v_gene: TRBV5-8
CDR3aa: ASSLEAGGTDTQY

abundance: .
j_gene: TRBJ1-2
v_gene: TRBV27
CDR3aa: ASSLGADYGYT

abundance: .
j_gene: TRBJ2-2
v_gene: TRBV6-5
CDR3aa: ASAGEGWGGELF

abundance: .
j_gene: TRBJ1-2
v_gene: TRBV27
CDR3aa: ASSPGVSNGGYGYT